The entry below gives a single T cell receptor (beta chain) sequence along with its context. The missing CDR3 end, 3 residues past where the read stops, is filled in from the germline J gene. Repertoires were generated with immunoSEQ multiplex PCR, while TCRdb's copy carries only in-frame clones and drops some. There are some 20,000 clones in the sample, with more than 4.5% held by the top ten. The CDR3 has 15 residues. V shed 5 bases and J 3 bases; nucleotides not matched to a gene: 8. From germline, CDR1 is DFQATT and CDR2 SNEGSKA (reference sequence). The data stem from a study of T cells in women clearing cervical HPV infection. In the study overall: Case blood was drawn a median about 150 days after lesion detection. With HLA typing for only a few women, HLA confounding remains possible.

HPV was found by MY09/MY11 PCR and dot-blot genotyping. This chain uses TRBV20-1 with TRBJ2-3, with TRBD2 matching 10 bases. The specimen sequenced was blood buffy coat. The TCR originated in a woman aged 18-70 years with a cervical HPV16 infection that either progressed to CIN3+ or cleared (not recorded which). CDR3 residues: CSASVLAGRTDTQYF. The covered CDR3 bases are TGCAGTGCTTCCGTACTAGCGGGGCGAACAGATACG.